A single sample is the source of the 25 T cell receptor beta chains below, sequenced in a study of tumor-infiltrating lymphocytes in primary liver carcinoma. Total RNA amounting to around 450 ng was the source from which TCR beta cDNA was made with a constant-region primer. Construction of TCR beta libraries relied on three successive nested multiplex PCR rounds employing slightly modified ARM-PCR. The opening two PCR rounds, 10 cycles each, paired TRBV1-TRBV30 forward primers with a C-beta reverse primer. TCRdb ran MiXCR on the multiplex PCR reads and lists one entry per CDR3 protein. The sample shows approximately 300,000 distinct CDR3 sequences, roughly 60% of them seen only once. Extraction also yielded germline DNA, while blood RNA was obtained from unsorted whole blood. The material sequenced was peripheral blood. The receptor source for this set is a man aged 35 to 55 with primary liver carcinoma and hepatitis B virus infection.

This clonotype has a count of ten or more. The gene calls are TRBV5-1 and TRBJ2-5, with D unclear. This CDR3 region has 11 residues. V was pared by 2 bases and J by 6 bases, with 5 bases between. Germline CDR1 reads SGHRS; CDR2 reads YFSETQ. The CDR3 spells CASSFDKTQYF. CDR3 in DNA: TGCGCCAGCAGCTTCGACAAGACCCAGTACTTC.

The gene calls are TRBV5-4 and TRBJ2-7, with D possibly TRBD2 on 6 matching bases. CDR3 size: 13 residues. Per germline, CDR1 SGHNT and CDR2 YYREEE (reference sequence). The V end lost 2 bases, the J end lost 7 bases, and 13 bases lay between the germline ends. CDR3 in amino acids: CASSLWAAGEQYF. The CDR3 nucleotides read TGTGCCAGCAGCTTATGGGCGGCGGGGGAGCAGTACTTC.

This clonotype appeared a single time. The chain is built from TRBV10-3 and TRBJ2-3, with 9 bases matching TRBD2. This CDR3 spans 16 amino acids. J gave up 1 base and V 10 bases, and 12 bases lay outside the gene matches. Per germline, CDR1 ENHRY and CDR2 SYGVKD. CDR3 nucleotide sequence: TGTGCCACCAAACCTATTAGCGGGGGTGGCACAGATACGCAGTATTTT. This gives the protein CATKPISGGGTDTQYF.

A remark on this clonotype: A much larger clone lies a single base off, so this may be a read error. The chain employs TRBV12-3 or TRBV12-4 and TRBJ1-3, with D possibly being TRBD1 (5 bases). CDR3 size: 14 residues. The CDR3 sequence: CANSFAGIGNTIYF. CDR3 DNA: TGTGCCAACAGTTTCGCAGGGATTGGAAACACCATATATTTT.

The chain links TRBV30 to TRBJ1-3; possible D gene TRBD1, 5 bases. V gave up 0 bases and J gave up 0 bases, with 9 bases separating them. The CDR3 sequence is 15 residues long. Per the germline V gene, CDR1 is GTSNPN and CDR2 is SVGIG (reference sequence). CDR3 in amino acids: CAWSVDSHSGNTIYF. The CDR3 region has the DNA TGTGCCTGGAGTGTAGACAGCCACTCTGGAAACACCATATATTTT.

With regard to this clonotype: The germline gene is not matched at one end of the junction; a read error may be the cause. The chain is built from TRBV11-1 and TRBJ2-7; tentatively, D is TRBD1 (5 bases). This CDR3 is 14 amino acids long. CDR1 and CDR2 (germline): SGHAT, FQDESV (reference sequence). The CDR3 region is CANSYLNAGYERYF. The CDR3, as DNA: TGTGCCAACAGCTACCTCAACGCAGGGTACGAGCGGTACTTC.

The J gene is TRBJ2-1, the V gene TRBV10-3; possible D gene TRBD2, 7 bases. Trimming cost V 6 bases and J 9 bases, with 18 bases left between them. The CDR3 has 14 residues. CDR1 and CDR2 (germline): ENHRY, SYGVKD. The CDR3 region has the DNA TGTGCCATCAGAGGGACATGCGGGAGTGGTGAGCAGTTCTTC. This sequence encodes CAIRGTCGSGEQFF.

Details on this clonotype: A much larger clone is a single base away; this may be a read error. The V and J genes are TRBV6-5 and TRBJ2-1, with D maybe TRBD1 (6 bases). Germline V gives CDR1 MNHEY, CDR2 SVGAGI. The CDR3 runs to 15 residues. CDR3 sequence: CASSYDRNPYNEQLF. The CDR3 DNA reads TGTGCCAGCAGTTACGACAGGAACCCGTACAATGAGCAGCTCTTC.

This chain's CDR3 is CATSGRGRGIQPQHF. In nucleotides, the CDR3 is TGTGCCACCAGTGGTAGGGGTCGAGGAATTCAGCCCCAGCATTTT. The chain couples TRBV24-1 to TRBJ1-5; a possible D gene is TRBD1 (5 bases). CDR1 is KGHDR and CDR2 is SFDVKD in the germline V gene. Trimming shortened V by 5 bases and J by 6 bases, and 16 bases separated the two germline ends. The length of the CDR3 is 15 residues.

V is TRBV14 and J is TRBJ1-2, with 8 bases matching TRBD1. The V and J ends lost 4 bases and 0 bases, in that order; junction bases with no gene match: 1. This CDR3 is 14 amino acids long. CDR1 and CDR2 (germline): SGHDN, FVKESK. In nucleotides, the CDR3 is TGTGCCAGCAGCCCGGACAGGGCTAACTATGGCTACACCTTC. Encoded protein: CASSPDRANYGYTF. Full variable domain (outside the CDR3, taken from reference TRBV14 and TRBJ1-2): EAGVTQFPSHSVIEKGQTVTLRCDPISGHDNLYWYRRVMGKEIKFLLHFVKESKQDESGMPNNRFLAERTGGTYSTLKVQPAELEDSGVYFCASSPDRANYGYTFGSGTRLTVV.

This clonotype was counted many times. This rearrangement joins TRBV7-8 to TRBJ1-6; D is ambiguous. Trimming cost V 1 base and J 0 bases, with 4 bases left between them. This CDR3 is 15 amino acids long. Germline assignment: CDR1 SGHVS and CDR2 FQNEAQ. CDR3 sequence reads: CASSLGSSYNSPLHF. The CDR3 bases are TGTGCCAGCAGCTTAGGAAGCTCCTATAATTCACCCCTCCACTTT.

A note on this clonotype: This may arise from a read error, as a much more abundant clone is one base away. This chain connects TRBV10-1 to TRBJ1-6; D gene uncertain. The V gene's germline CDR1 is WNHNN and CDR2 SYGVQD (reference sequence). The CDR3 is 13 amino acids. CDR3 nucleotides: TGCGCCAGCTGTGAGTCGTGGAATTCACCCCTCCACTTT. This gives the protein CASCESWNSPLHF.

Regarding this clonotype: This may come from a read error, since a much larger clone is one base off. The chain is built from TRBV6-1 and TRBJ2-5, with 7 bases that match TRBD1. Germline CDR1 reads MNHNS; CDR2 reads SASEGT. The V and J ends lost 2 bases and 9 bases, in that order; junction bases with no gene match: 9. The CDR3 covers 14 residues. CDR3 in amino acids: CASSEIQGEGPQYF. CDR3 in DNA: TGTGCCAGCAGTGAAATCCAGGGGGAAGGGCCCCAGTACTTC.

In the case of this clonotype: This may stem from a read error, because a much larger clone lies one nucleotide away. The rearrangement uses TRBV4-3 and TRBJ1-6; 8 bases map to TRBD1. Looked up from germline, CDR1 is LGHNA and CDR2 is YSLEER. This CDR3 region has 17 residues. V lost 0 bases and J lost 11; bases outside the gene matches: 12. CDR3 protein: CASSQDSRQGFGPPLHF. DNA of the CDR3: TGCGCCAGCAGCCAAGATTCGAGACAGGGGTTTGGTCCACCCCTCCACTTT.

Worth noting for this clonotype: The CDR3 does not end in the conserved phenylalanine or tryptophan, so this is likely a read error. The chain combines TRBV5-6 with TRBJ1-5, with 7 positions matching TRBD1. V gave up 4 bases and J gave up 0 bases; unmatched junction bases: 4. The germline V gene encodes CDR1 SGHDT and CDR2 YYEEEE. The CDR3 consists of 15 residues. As DNA, the CDR3 is TGTGCCAGCAGCCAAGGGGGCCGTAGCAATCAGCCCCAGCATCTT. Its protein product is CASSQGGRSNQPQHL.

The CDR3 here is CASSLGRGFRELFF. Here the CDR3 DNA reads TGTGCCAGCAGTTTAGGGCGTGGGTTTAGGGAGCTGTTTTTT. The V and J genes are TRBV28 and TRBJ2-2; unclear D gene. CDR1 and CDR2 (germline): MDHEN, SYDVKM. V was clipped by 2 bases and J by 9 bases, with 13 bases between them. The CDR3 is made up of 14 amino acids.

On this clonotype itself: Sequence at one end of the junction differs from germline and may be a read error. This rearrangement joins TRBV11-1 to TRBJ2-7; D call uncertain. CDR3 length: 14 residues. The germline V gene encodes CDR1 SGHAT and CDR2 FQDESV (reference sequence). CDR3 protein: CASSQEWLTYEQCF. In DNA form, the CDR3 reads TGTGCCAGCAGCCAGGAGTGGCTAACCTACGAGCAGTGCTTC.

Comment on this clonotype: A much larger clone differs from this one at a single base, so this may be a read error. This chain uses TRBV5-4 with TRBJ1-6, with TRBD1 identical over 10 bases. Germline V gene sequence: CDR1 SGHNT, CDR2 YYREEE (reference sequence). The CDR3 runs 14 residues. The DNA for the CDR3 is TGTGCCAGCAGCAGGGGACAGGGGAATTCACCCCCCCACTTT. This codes for CASSRGQGNSPPHF.

Of note for this clonotype: One end of the junction does not line up with germline, which may come from a read error. V is TRBV28 and J is TRBJ1-5; no clear D. Germline CDR1 reads MDHEN; CDR2 reads SYDVKM. The CDR3 has 16 amino acids. The DNA for the CDR3 is TGTGCCAGCAGTTTAAGGAAAGGTGCGTTTGATCATCCCCAGCATTTT. It yields the protein CASSLRKGAFDHPQHF.

Details on this clonotype: No conserved phenylalanine or tryptophan is present at the end of the CDR3, so a read error is the likely explanation. This chain joins TRBV29-1 and TRBJ2-3, with 8 bases lining up with TRBD2. The CDR3 extends over 15 amino acids. Germline assignment: CDR1 SQVTM and CDR2 ANQGSEA. Losses at the gene ends were 1 base for V and 6 bases for J; bases not matched to a gene: 9. CDR3 in amino acids: CSVEAIPCGRDTQYV. As DNA, the CDR3 is TGCAGCGTTGAAGCCATTCCTTGCGGGAGGGATACGCAGTATGTT.

This clonotype was observed at least ten times. The chain recombines TRBV29-1 with TRBJ2-7; 11 bases match TRBD2. J lost 0 bases, V lost 6 bases, and 13 bases had no gene match. Germline V gives CDR1 SQVTM, CDR2 ANQGSEA. This CDR3 comprises 17 residues. The CDR3 spells CSVYGQGTSGSSYEQYF. The CDR3 coding sequence is TGCAGCGTATACGGACAGGGGACTAGCGGAAGCTCCTACGAGCAGTACTTC.

This clonotype was detected a few times. The genes are TRBV29-1 and TRBJ1-2, with TRBD1 as a possible D gene (5 bases). Germline CDR1 SQVTM, CDR2 ANQGSEA. There are 16 residues in the CDR3. CDR3 loop: CSVRGHGQIISGGYTF. CDR3 DNA sequence: TGCAGTGTTCGAGGTCACGGACAAATTATCAGCGGGGGCTACACCTTC. The variable domain in full, with the rest retrieved from reference TRBV29-1 and TRBJ1-2, is SAVISQKPSRDICQRGTSLTIQCQVDSQVTMMFWYRQQPGQSLTLIATANQGSEATYESGFVIDKFPISRPNLTFSTLTVSNMSPEDSSIYLCSVRGHGQIISGGYTFGSGTRLTVV.

For this clonotype: At one end the junction does not follow the germline gene, possibly because of a read error. CDR3: CASSSSGDGTGEPFF. The CDR3 region has the DNA TGTGCCAGCAGCTCTAGCGGGGATGGCACCGGGGAGCCGTTTTTT. The chain couples TRBV7-9 to TRBJ2-2; 9 positions agree with TRBD2. This CDR3 spans 15 amino acids. Germline CDR1 is SEHNR and CDR2 is FQNEAQ (reference sequence).

A note on this clonotype: An end of the junction differs from the germline gene, which may be a read error. The V call is TRBV6-2 or TRBV6-3, the J call TRBJ1-5, with D maybe TRBD1 (5 bases). The CDR3 consists of 14 residues. Per the germline V gene, CDR1 is MNHEY and CDR2 is SVGEGT. The CDR3 here is CAIRDAGSNQSQHF. The CDR3 region has the DNA TGTGCTATCCGGGACGCCGGCAGCAATCAGTCCCAGCATTTT.

This clonotype has ten or more counts. V and J are TRBV4-2 and TRBJ2-3, with TRBD1 as a possible D gene (6 bases). Germline values: CDR1 LGHNA, CDR2 YNFKEQ. V lost 0 bases and J 4 bases, leaving 11 bases between the germline ends. This CDR3 is 15 amino acids long. The CDR3 DNA reads as TGTGCCAGCAGCCAAGATAGGACAGCCCCAGATACGCAGTATTTT. Encoded protein: CASSQDRTAPDTQYF.